The text below deals with one T cell receptor beta chain. This clone was recorded once. Its antigen is not yet known. Base quality data are lacking; no much larger clone is found one base away. This record comes from a study of control samples from healthy donors and cancer patients (dated by TCRdb to 2019 to 2021). The CDR3 runs 14 residues from the cysteine to the phenylalanine. Only CDR3 DNA is held: 42 bases, read in frame from base 1. The junction carries 8 bases between V and J, which are trimmed by 8 bases and 0 bases respectively. The CDR1 and CDR2 encoded by the germline V gene are MDHEN and SYDVKM. Library preparation used the immunoSEQ multiplex PCR assay. Here the immuneACCESS table is served through TCRdb, limited to in-frame sequences with V and J called. Missing clones are a known gap in these copies; in checked studies unresolved V genes cover under half, and the rest lacks a known reason. The sample records about 140,000 clones, roughly 92% of which are singletons. About 11% of the sample is in the top ten clones.

This TCR derives from a man under 40 in good health. The V and J genes are TRBV28 and TRBJ2-6; the D gene cannot be named for sure. Sequenced: blood. The DNA sequence follows: TGTGCCAGCGAAGAAAGCTCTGGGGCCAACGTCCTGACTTTC. This is translated as CASEESSGANVLTF.